The source of this T cell receptor (beta chain) is a study of CD8 T cells in Susac syndrome. This clonotype has a handful of counts. TCR beta sequencing was performed on blood CD8+ and CD4+ T cells. The multiple sclerosis control cohort comprised treatment-naive individuals presenting with stable or active relapsing-remitting disease. Trimming shortened V by 3 bases and J by 4 bases, and 7 bases separated the two germline ends. Per the germline V gene, CDR1 is SGHNT and CDR2 is YYREEE (reference sequence). CDR3 length: 13 amino acids. A quantity of about 0.45 to 1 ug RNA underwent reverse transcription using random hexamers. Each CDR3 protein gets one entry after TCRdb re-called the immunoSEQ multiplex PCR reads with MiXCR. The sample includes approximately 140,000 distinct CDR3 sequences, 75% to 90% of them seen just once.

Material: CD8+ T cells from PBMCs. V gene TRBV5-4 combines with J gene TRBJ1-4; no clear D. This TCR was recovered from a human donor with multiple sclerosis. CDR3 loop: CASSYDRNEKLFF. The CDR3 coding sequence is TGTGCCAGCAGCTACGATCGTAATGAAAAACTGTTTTTT.